The 20 T cell receptor beta chains presented below share a single source sample, sequenced in a study of T cell changes during pregnancy in multiple sclerosis. The table came from immunoSEQ multiplex PCR; TCRdb's copy has only in-frame clones and leaves some out. The sample contains tens of thousands of clones, about 88% of which appear only once. The input for sequencing was CD4+ T cells from peripheral blood mononuclear cells, taken after pregnancy. These receptors were collected from a female donor with multiple sclerosis, enrolled in a pregnancy study.

The V gene is TRBV2, the J gene TRBJ1-1; D is uncertain. This CDR3 is 12 amino acids long. CDR1 and CDR2 from the germline V gene are SNHLY and FYNNEI. V shed 10 bases and J shed 4 bases, with 13 bases lying between them. CDR3 amino acids: CATTGRFTEAFF. For the CDR3, the DNA is TGTGCCACCACCGGGAGGTTCACTGAAGCTTTCTTT.

The chain uses TRBV18 and TRBJ2-7; 8 nucleotides align to TRBD2. This CDR3 comprises 14 residues. Germline CDR1 KGHSH, CDR2 LQKENI. V was clipped by 4 bases and J by 5 bases; unmatched bases: 7. CDR3 in DNA: TGTGCCAGCTCACTAGCGGGACTCGGCCACGAGCAGTACTTC. Translating it yields CASSLAGLGHEQYF.

This chain connects TRBV7-9 to TRBJ2-7, with D maybe TRBD2 (5 bases). The ends were cut back, 1 base at V and 4 bases at J, with 8 bases in the middle. Germline CDR1 is SEHNR and CDR2 is FQNEAQ (reference sequence). The CDR3 runs to 13 residues. CDR3 bases: TGTGCCAGCAGCTTAGACCCGGGGTACGAGCAGTACTTC. Its protein is CASSLDPGYEQYF.

V gene TRBV6-1 combines with J gene TRBJ1-2; D is perhaps TRBD1 (5 bases). The CDR3 extends over 11 amino acids. Per the germline V gene, CDR1 is MNHNS and CDR2 is SASEGT. The ends were cut back, 8 bases at V and 6 bases at J, with 10 bases in the middle. This CDR3 is CASAAGHGYTF. CDR3 bases: TGTGCCAGCGCGGCAGGGCATGGCTACACCTTC.

The V and J genes are TRBV5-1 and TRBJ2-5; possible D gene TRBD2, 6 bases. CDR3 length: 14 amino acids. The germline V and J ends were trimmed by 2 bases and 2 bases, with 10 bases remaining between them. Germline V CDR1 and CDR2: SGHRS, YFSETQ. The CDR3: CASSFRAGQETQYF. Here the CDR3 DNA reads TGCGCCAGCAGCTTTAGGGCGGGGCAAGAGACCCAGTACTTC.

The chain uses TRBV28 and TRBJ1-2, with 8 bases that match TRBD1. With V trimmed by 7 bases and J by 8 bases, 12 bases remained unmatched. This CDR3 is 14 amino acids long. CDR1 and CDR2 (germline): MDHEN, SYDVKM. Written as DNA, the CDR3 is TGTGCCAGCACTAAAACACAGGGGGGGAACGGCTACACCTTC. Encoded protein: CASTKTQGGNGYTF.

DNA of the CDR3: TGCGCCAGCAGCTTCCGGACTAGCGGGAGCTCCTACAATGAGCAGTTCTTC. It encodes CASSFRTSGSSYNEQFF. The rearrangement joins TRBV5-1 to TRBJ2-1; 13 bases match TRBD2. This CDR3 contains 17 residues. Germline V lookup: CDR1 SGHRS, CDR2 YFSETQ. V was clipped by 2 bases and J by 0 bases; unmatched bases: 2. Based on the CDR3 plus reference TRBV5-1 and TRBJ2-1, the full variable domain is KAGVTQTPRYLIKTRGQQVTLSCSPISGHRSVSWYQQTPGQGLQFLFEYFSETQRNKGNFPGRFSGRQFSNSRSEMNVSTLELGDSALYLCASSFRTSGSSYNEQFFGPGTRLTVL.

The chain is built from TRBV13 and TRBJ2-7; 10 nucleotides line up with TRBD2. The CDR3 is made up of 15 amino acids. CDR1 is PRHDT and CDR2 is FYEKMQ in the germline V gene (reference sequence). V shed 5 bases, J shed 2 bases, and the junction held 6 bases outside the gene matches. CDR3 in amino acids: CASSGRTSGTYEQYF. CDR3 in DNA: TGTGCCAGCAGCGGACGGACTAGCGGCACCTACGAGCAGTACTTC.

Notes on this clone: Distinct nucleotide sequences in the sample also encode this CDR3. This chain connects TRBV19 to TRBJ2-5; D remains unclear. The CDR3 runs to 12 residues. The ends were cut back, 4 bases at V and 5 bases at J, with 8 bases in the middle. Germline CDR1 LNHDA, CDR2 SQIVND (reference sequence). The CDR3: CASSKIAETQYF. Written as DNA, the CDR3 is TGTGCCAGTAGTAAAATCGCGGAGACCCAGTACTTC.

V is TRBV4-2 and J is TRBJ2-3; 14 bases match TRBD2. Per germline, CDR1 LGHNA and CDR2 YNFKEQ. After removal of 2 bases from V and 4 bases from J, the junction contained 8 bases not matched to a gene. CDR3 length equals 18 residues. CDR3 protein: CASSQRGTSGRSPDTQYF. In DNA, the CDR3 is TGTGCCAGCAGCCAACGAGGGACTAGCGGGAGATCCCCAGATACGCAGTATTTT.

The chain carries TRBV9 and TRBJ2-1, with 15 positions matching TRBD2. Losses at the gene ends were 0 bases for V and 0 bases for J; bases not matched to a gene: 4. Germline V gives CDR1 SGDLS, CDR2 YYNGEE. The CDR3 has 19 residues. CDR3 nucleotides: TGTGCCAGCAGCGTAGGGACTAGCGGGAGGGGGAGCTCCTACAATGAGCAGTTCTTC. Translating it yields CASSVGTSGRGSSYNEQFF.

The rearrangement links TRBV2 to TRBJ1-1, with D tentatively TRBD1 (5 bases). CDR1 is SNHLY and CDR2 is FYNNEI in the germline V gene. V shed 6 bases and J shed 4 bases, with 15 bases lying between them. This CDR3 contains 14 residues. The CDR3 is CASRLHGAGTEAFF. The CDR3 DNA is TGTGCCAGCAGGCTGCATGGGGCTGGCACTGAAGCTTTCTTT.

V gene TRBV18 combines with J gene TRBJ2-5, with 8 bases matching TRBD1. V lost 2 bases to trimming and J lost 4 bases; unmatched junction nucleotides: 3. There are 14 residues in the CDR3. The germline CDR1 and CDR2 sequences are KGHSH and LQKENI. CDR3 loop: CASSPVTGAETQYF. CDR3 nucleotides: TGTGCCAGCTCACCAGTGACAGGGGCAGAGACCCAGTACTTC.

The V gene is TRBV27, the J gene TRBJ2-1; D gene ambiguous. From germline, CDR1 is MNHEY and CDR2 SMNVEV (reference sequence). The CDR3 has 15 amino acids. The V gene lost 5 bases and the J gene lost 0 bases, with 11 bases spanning the gap. CDR3: CASSPPDLSYNEQFF. DNA for the CDR3: TGTGCCAGCAGTCCTCCAGATCTCTCCTACAATGAGCAGTTCTTC.

V gene TRBV5-1 combines with J gene TRBJ2-3, with 10 bases matching TRBD2. This CDR3 spans 16 amino acids. Germline V gene sequence: CDR1 SGHRS, CDR2 YFSETQ. V lost 3 bases to trimming and J lost 5 bases; unmatched junction nucleotides: 9. The CDR3 DNA is TGCGCCAGCAGCTATATGGGAGCGGGAGGGCGAGATACGCAGTATTTT. This encodes CASSYMGAGGRDTQYF.

This clone showed up just once. The genes are TRBV5-1 and TRBJ2-1; no clear D. Per germline, CDR1 SGHRS and CDR2 YFSETQ. This CDR3 spans 15 amino acids. V lost 2 bases, J lost 0 bases, and 9 bases lay in between. The chain's CDR3 is CASSFIASSYNEQFF. The CDR3 DNA follows: TGCGCCAGCAGCTTTATAGCCAGCTCCTACAATGAGCAGTTCTTC.

In this sample, this clone turned up once. V is TRBV19 and J is TRBJ2-4; 10 positions agree with TRBD1. Germline lookup yields CDR1 LNHDA and CDR2 SQIVND (reference sequence). There are 19 residues in the CDR3. The J segment lost 1 base and the V segment lost 2 bases, leaving 11 bases of the junction unmatched. The CDR3 DNA sequence: TGTGCCAGTAGTATAATGGGACAGGGGTCATCGTGGGCCAAAAACATTCAGTACTTC. It is translated as CASSIMGQGSSWAKNIQYF.

V gene TRBV11-2 combines with J gene TRBJ1-4; TRBD1 matches at 7 bases. After removal of 1 base from V and 0 bases from J, the junction contained 8 bases not matched to a gene. The CDR3 has 18 residues. Per the germline V gene, CDR1 is SGHAT and CDR2 is FQNNGV. DNA of the CDR3: TGTGCCAGCAGCTTAGCTCAACAGGGGCTTACAACTAATGAAAAACTGTTTTTT. As protein: CASSLAQQGLTTNEKLFF.

This clone came up a few times. The chain has TRBV19 and TRBJ1-5; D unclear. The CDR3 is 16 residues long. The ends were cut back, 3 bases at V and 6 bases at J, with 18 bases in the middle. The germline gives CDR1 LNHDA, CDR2 SQIVND (reference sequence). The DNA for the CDR3 is TGTGCCAGTAGTATGAAATCGGGGAACTCGGGTCAGCCCCAGCATTTT. Amino acid sequence: CASSMKSGNSGQPQHF.

The gene calls are TRBV5-1 and TRBJ2-5; 10 positions agree with TRBD2. With V trimmed by 0 bases and J by 2 bases, 7 bases remained unmatched. The CDR3 has 17 amino acids. The germline V gene encodes CDR1 SGHRS and CDR2 YFSETQ. CDR3 loop: CASSLGVKAGGQETQYF. CDR3 nucleotides: TGCGCCAGCAGCTTGGGGGTAAAAGCGGGAGGGCAAGAGACCCAGTACTTC.